The rows below give T cell receptor beta chains drawn from one sample of a study of T cell responses to AZD1222 COVID-19 vaccine. Assay: immunoSEQ multiplex PCR; the TCRdb copy retains only in-frame clones and omits some. The table includes nearly 110,000 clones, more than 75% detected once. This material consisted of peripheral blood, taken on day 0 of AZD1222 vaccination. The receptors come from an adult in good health. The CDR3 runs from the conserved cysteine through the conserved F or W. Fields, in order: CDR3 length, J gene, V gene, clone size, D gene, CDR3 DNA, CDR3 protein. A D gene is named only where the DNA matches it firmly. Only part of the rows carry a size: once, few, many, or a class if the clone is expanded.

>18|TRBJ2-5|TRBV4-1|.|TRBD1
TGCGCCAGCAGCCCCATACTTCAGGGGACAGGGGGCTTCGAGACCCAGTACTTC
CASSPILQGTGGFETQYF
>16|TRBJ1-2|TRBV5-6|.|TRBD1
TGTGCCAGCAGCTCGCCGCACCTTAACAGGGGGCGCGGCTACACCTTC
CASSSPHLNRGRGYTF
>15|TRBJ2-4|TRBV6-5|.|.
TGTGCCAGCAGTTACTCGCCGCCGATCAAAAACATTCAGTACTTC
CASSYSPPIKNIQYF
>15|TRBJ1-2|TRBV29-1|once|TRBD1
TGCAGCGTTACGACAGGGGGCTCACTTGGCTATGGCTACACCTTC
CSVTTGGSLGYGYTF
>12|TRBJ2-7|TRBV10-3|.|.
TGTGCCATCAGAGCCTCAGGGGACGAGCAGTACTTC
CAIRASGDEQYF
>13|TRBJ1-5|TRBV5-1|.|.
TGCGCCAGCAGCTTGGACACGGACCAGCCCCAGCATTTT
CASSLDTDQPQHF
>12|TRBJ1-1|TRBV11-1|.|.
TGTGCCAGCAGCTTAGGGCCCACTGAAGCTTTCTTT
CASSLGPTEAFF
>12|TRBJ2-2|TRBV20-1|few|.
TGCAGTGCTAGTAGGTGGTCCGGGGAGCTGTTTTTT
CSASRWSGELFF
>15|TRBJ2-5|TRBV30|.|.
TGTGCCTGGAGCAAGACCAATAGCGGATCGGAGACCCAGTACTTC
CAWSKTNSGSETQYF
>15|TRBJ1-2|TRBV3-1/TRBV3-2|.|.
TGTGCCAGCAGCCATACGACAGTAGGGTCCAGAGGCTACACCTTC
CASSHTTVGSRGYTF
>15|TRBJ1-2|TRBV7-2|.|.
TGTGCCAGCAGCCCCTCTTCCCACAGGGCATTTGGCTACACCTTC
CASSPSSHRAFGYTF
>14|TRBJ2-7|TRBV9|.|TRBD1
TGTGCCAGCAGCGCGCGGGACAGGGTGTACGAGCAGTACTTC
CASSARDRVYEQYF
>15|TRBJ1-4|TRBV4-1|.|.
TGCGCCAGCAGCCAGGAGAGGAACGAATTTGAAAAACTGTTTTTT
CASSQERNEFEKLFF
>13|TRBJ1-1|TRBV29-1|.|.
TGCAGCGTGAGACAAGTTGGTTACACTGAAGCTTTCTTT
CSVRQVGYTEAFF
>16|TRBJ1-6|TRBV6-5|.|TRBD1
TGTGCCAGCAGTTTAACAGGGGCCCTCTATAATTCACCCCTCCACTTT
CASSLTGALYNSPLHF
>13|TRBJ1-2|TRBV2|.|.
TGTGCCAGCAGTGAGCGGCGGGGCTATGGCTACACCTTC
CASSERRGYGYTF
>16|TRBJ2-3|TRBV7-2|.|TRBD2
TGTGCCAGCAGCTTACTCGGGGGGGCCGGGAAAGATACGCAGTATTTT
CASSLLGGAGKDTQYF
>15|TRBJ2-7|TRBV5-5|.|TRBD1
TGTGCCAGCAGGGAAGGACAGGGAAGGTTCTACGAGCAGTACTTC
CASREGQGRFYEQYF
>16|TRBJ2-1|TRBV5-5|.|TRBD2
TGTGCCAGCAGCTTAATAACTAGCGGGGGGAACAATGAGCAGTTCTTC
CASSLITSGGNNEQFF
>17|TRBJ2-1|TRBV2|.|TRBD2
TGTGCCAGCAGTGGCGGGACTAGGGTATTCTCCTACAATGAGCAGTTCTTC
CASSGGTRVFSYNEQFF
>16|TRBJ1-4|TRBV15|.|TRBD1
TGTGCCACCAGCCACCGACAGGGAGCAACTAATGAAAAACTGTTTTTT
CATSHRQGATNEKLFF
>17|TRBJ1-5|TRBV6-1|few|.
TGTGCCAGCAGTGAAGATTACGACCTGGGCGGCAATCAGCCCCAGCATTTT
CASSEDYDLGGNQPQHF
>15|TRBJ1-5|TRBV7-9|few|.
TGTGCCAGCAGCCTCCGCGGGGATAGCAATCAGCCCCAGCATTTT
CASSLRGDSNQPQHF
>15|TRBJ2-5|TRBV9|.|.
TGTGCCAGCAGTCTCACCGGGACCATAGGGGAGACCCAGTACTTC
CASSLTGTIGETQYF
>13|TRBJ1-1|TRBV7-8|once|TRBD1
TGTGCCAGCAGCTCATTGGCGACAGGGAAGGCTTTCTTT
CASSSLATGKAFF
>15|TRBJ2-1|TRBV10-3|.|.
TGTGCCATCAGTGACTCGTCAGGGTCGGGGAATGAGCAGTTCTTC
CAISDSSGSGNEQFF
>18|TRBJ2-7|TRBV5-4|.|.
TGTGCCAGCAGCTTGGGGCTTAGTCGGCAGGGGCTAATCTACGAGCAGTACTTC
CASSLGLSRQGLIYEQYF
>14|TRBJ2-2|TRBV19|.|.
TGTGCCAGTAAGGTCGGGGGGCCGGCCGGGGAGCTGTTTTTT
CASKVGGPAGELFF
>11|TRBJ1-1|TRBV11-1|.|.
TGTGCCAGCAGCTCGTGGGAGGAGACCGGTTTT
CASSSWEETGF
>13|TRBJ1-1|TRBV4-1|.|TRBD1
TGCGCCAGCAGCCAAACAGGGGGGAGTGAAGCTTTCTTT
CASSQTGGSEAFF
>14|TRBJ1-5|TRBV15|.|.
TGTGCCACCAGCAGAGGTAGATCGGGTCAGCCCCAGCATTTT
CATSRGRSGQPQHF
>16|TRBJ1-1|TRBV2|.|.
TGTGCCAGTAGCCGGGACCGAATTGCACGGAACACTGAAGCTTTCTTT
CASSRDRIARNTEAFF
>15|TRBJ1-3|TRBV6-2/TRBV6-3|.|.
TGTGCCAGCAGTTATCCCCGCCCGACTGGAAACACCATATATTTT
CASSYPRPTGNTIYF
>15|TRBJ2-1|TRBV5-1|.|TRBD2
TGCGCCAGCAGCGGGACTAGATCGGGCTACAATGAGCAGTTCTTC
CASSGTRSGYNEQFF
>15|TRBJ2-7|TRBV19|.|TRBD1
TGTGCCAGTAGTATCGGACAGGGGATGGGCTACGAGCAGTACTTC
CASSIGQGMGYEQYF
>15|TRBJ2-7|TRBV6-5|few|TRBD2
TGTGCCAGCAGCCCCCTAGCGGGGGGAGTCTACGAGCAGTACTTC
CASSPLAGGVYEQYF
>13|TRBJ1-6|TRBV12-3/TRBV12-4|.|TRBD1
TGTGCCAGCAGTTTCGACAGGGTTGCACCCCTCCACTTT
CASSFDRVAPLHF